This T cell receptor beta chain originates from a study of blood T cell repertoires in COVID-19. The CDR3 covers 14 residues. CDR1 is SQVTM and CDR2 is ANQGSEA in the germline V gene. J lost 4 bases, V lost 4 bases, and 9 bases had no gene match. The assay was immunoSEQ multiplex PCR, and TCRdb's table has in-frame clones only and misses some. The sample lists fewer than 300,000 clones, 80% to 85% occurring once. The V gene is TRBV29-1, the J gene TRBJ2-7; 8 nucleotides agree with TRBD2. The sequenced material came from peripheral blood. This TCR derives from a person aged 70 to 85 with COVID-19, enrolled during active disease. The DNA of the CDR3 is TGCAGCGTTGTAGCGGGAACGTTTCATTACGAGCAGTACTTC. Its translation: CSVVAGTFHYEQYF.